This T cell receptor (beta chain) was identified during a study of blood T cells in healthy people across ages. A word on this clonotype: Its antigen is as yet unknown.

Primed by a sample-barcoded 5' primer and a J-beta primer mix, a second PCR proceeded for about 6 to 12 cycles. TCRdb re-analysed the 5' RACE reads in MiXCR, keeping a single row per CDR3 protein. The repertoire consists of hundreds of thousands of distinct CDR3 sequences, with around 42% occurring once and the leading ten covering roughly a fifth. General study points: As age increased, TCR beta diversity per million T cells fell in a roughly linear fashion.

This CDR3 has 16 amino acids. Trimming pared 0 bases from V and 3 bases from J, leaving 12 bases between. CDR1 is LNHNV and CDR2 is YYDKDF in the germline V gene (reference sequence). Each sample yielded at least 6 million isolated PBMCs. The chain carries TRBV15 and TRBJ1-5; D uncertain. The sample comprised blood. This TCR came from a man aged 60-69 years in good health. The CDR3 is CATSRDRARDNQPQHF. DNA for the CDR3: TGTGCCACCAGCAGAGATCGTGCCCGTGACAATCAGCCCCAGCATTTT.